The next 16 T cell receptor beta chains were all read from a single sample in a study of CD8 T cells in Susac syndrome. Random hexamers primed reverse transcription of roughly 0.45 to 1 ug RNA. From the immunoSEQ multiplex PCR reads, TCRdb called clonotypes with MiXCR, one entry per CDR3 protein. Here the sample spans about 180,000 distinct CDR3 sequences, 85% to 95% being singletons. Sequenced input: CD4+ T cells from PBMCs. These receptors were obtained from a human donor with Susac syndrome.

V usage is TRBV3-1 and J usage is TRBJ2-5, with D maybe TRBD2 (6 bases). Trimming stripped 0 bases from V and 7 bases from J, with 15 bases between. Per the germline V gene, CDR1 is LGHDT and CDR2 is YNNKEL (reference sequence). CDR3 size: 15 residues. The CDR3 here is CASSQDRRAEGTQYF. The CDR3 DNA reads TGTGCCAGCAGCCAAGATCGCAGGGCGGAGGGGACCCAGTACTTC.

CDR3 in DNA: TGCAGCGTTGAATTTTCCGGGACAGGGGGGTATGGCTACACCTTC. Encoded protein: CSVEFSGTGGYGYTF. The V and J genes are TRBV29-1 and TRBJ1-2; 11 positions agree with TRBD1. V gave up 2 bases and J gave up 5 bases; unmatched junction bases: 7. The CDR3 length is 15 residues. Germline CDR1 and CDR2: SQVTM and ANQGSEA.

The CDR3 is CASSPSNYDTQYF. The CDR3 DNA sequence: TGTGCCAGCAGCCCAAGTAACTACGATACGCAGTATTTT. The V gene is TRBV5-4, the J gene TRBJ2-3; D remains ambiguous. Trimming stripped 4 bases from V and 6 bases from J, with 12 bases between. The CDR3 has 13 residues. Germline-derived CDR1 and CDR2 are SGHNT and YYREEE (reference sequence).

The chain is built from TRBV6-2 or TRBV6-3 and TRBJ1-5; a possible D gene is TRBD1 (5 bases). Germline lookup yields CDR1 MNHEY and CDR2 SVGEGT. Trimming cost V 8 bases and J 7 bases, with 18 bases left between them. The CDR3 loop spans 14 amino acids. The CDR3 loop reads CASAQGGAVQPQHF. Here the CDR3 DNA reads TGTGCCAGCGCCCAGGGCGGGGCGGTCCAGCCCCAGCATTTT.

The rearrangement links TRBV20-1 to TRBJ1-1; 8 nucleotides agree with TRBD1. Germline CDR1 reads DFQATT; CDR2 reads SNEGSKA (reference sequence). The junction had 3 bases not matched to a gene; V was cut back by 5 bases and J by 4 bases. The length of the CDR3 is 12 residues. This chain's CDR3 is CSAHTGGTEAFF. Written as DNA, the CDR3 is TGCAGTGCTCATACAGGGGGCACTGAAGCTTTCTTT.

The chain joins TRBV20-1 to TRBJ1-5, with D perhaps matching TRBD1 (5 bases). The germline gives CDR1 DFQATT, CDR2 SNEGSKA (reference sequence). Trimming pared 4 bases from V and 4 bases from J, leaving 17 bases between. The CDR3 contains 15 residues. In nucleotides, the CDR3 is TGCAGTGCTACATTCAATACCGGGGGGAATCAGCCCCAGCATTTT. It codes for CSATFNTGGNQPQHF.

This clonotype is a singleton in its sample. The chain employs TRBV12-2 and TRBJ1-5; the listed D gene, TRBD1, was not tested against the DNA. TRBV12-2 represents a pseudogene. The CDR3 loop spans 16 amino acids. CDR3 amino acids: CASPPMEEISNQPQHF. For the CDR3, the DNA is TGTGCAAGTCCCCCTATGGAGGAGATCAGCAATCAGCCCCAGCATTTT.

The chain combines TRBV6-2 or TRBV6-3 with TRBJ1-6; no clear D gene. Germline values: CDR1 MNHEY, CDR2 SVGEGT. This CDR3 is built from 14 residues. V was pared by 4 bases and J by 6 bases, with 10 bases between. This CDR3 is CASSFATSNSPLHF. In DNA, the CDR3 is TGTGCCAGCAGTTTCGCGACGTCTAATTCACCCCTCCACTTT.

The chain has TRBV20-1 and TRBJ2-1; D perhaps matches TRBD2 (5 bases). CDR1 and CDR2 from the germline V gene are DFQATT and SNEGSKA (reference sequence). The CDR3 runs to 18 residues. With 1 base removed from V and 2 bases from J, the gap between germline ends came to 21 bases. This CDR3 is CSARAGHLKGGPYNEQFF. The CDR3 DNA reads as TGCAGTGCTAGAGCTGGCCACCTCAAAGGAGGACCCTACAATGAGCAGTTCTTC.

This rearrangement joins TRBV30 to TRBJ1-4, with D possibly TRBD1 on 6 matching bases. The CDR3 is 13 amino acids. The germline V gene has CDR1 GTSNPN and CDR2 SVGIG (reference sequence). Trimming stripped 5 bases from V and 8 bases from J, with 15 bases between. The CDR3 is CAWAAGGREKLFF. The CDR3 DNA reads as TGTGCCTGGGCTGCGGGGGGCCGGGAAAAACTGTTTTTT.

The rearrangement uses TRBV5-1 and TRBJ2-3, with D unresolved. Trimming shortened V by 1 base and J by 4 bases, and 4 bases separated the two germline ends. From germline, CDR1 is SGHRS and CDR2 YFSETQ. The CDR3 sequence is 12 residues long. The CDR3 region is CASSLKSDTQYF. CDR3 DNA sequence: TGCGCCAGCAGCTTGAAATCAGATACGCAGTATTTT.

This clonotype came up once. The gene calls are TRBV18 and TRBJ1-2; D not certain. Deletions cut 0 bases from V and 2 bases from J, with 4 bases between. Per the germline V gene, CDR1 is KGHSH and CDR2 is LQKENI. The CDR3 is made up of 13 amino acids. For the CDR3, the DNA is TGTGCCAGCTCACCACCGGAGAACTATGGCTACACCTTC. The encoded protein is CASSPPENYGYTF.

CDR3 bases: TGTGCCAGCAGTGCCCAGCGGGACAGGGGAGGCTCACCCCTCCACTTT. Amino acid sequence: CASSAQRDRGGSPLHF. This chain connects TRBV2 to TRBJ1-6; 10 nucleotides agree with TRBD1. The CDR3 runs to 16 residues. J was trimmed by 10 bases and V by 4 bases; bases with no gene match: 10. Germline CDR1 and CDR2: SNHLY and FYNNEI.

The chain employs TRBV18 and TRBJ2-5; D gene unclear. Per the germline V gene, CDR1 is KGHSH and CDR2 is LQKENI. The CDR3 has 14 amino acids. V was clipped by 3 bases and J by 1 base, with 9 bases between them. The CDR3 DNA is TGTGCCAGCTCACCTCAAGGATTCCAAGAGACCCAGTACTTC. Translating gives CASSPQGFQETQYF.

CDR3 residues: CASSQEGGSGSGYTF. As DNA, the CDR3 is TGCGCCAGCAGCCAAGAAGGCGGGTCAGGGTCCGGCTACACCTTC. V gene TRBV4-1 combines with J gene TRBJ1-2; perhaps TRBD1 as D (5 bases). CDR3 length: 15 residues. Per germline, CDR1 MGHRA and CDR2 YSYEKL. The ends were cut back, 0 bases at V and 8 bases at J, with 16 bases in the middle.

This sequence joins TRBV3-1 and TRBJ1-5; no firm D call. CDR3 length: 13 residues. Germline loops: CDR1 LGHDT, CDR2 YNNKEL (reference sequence). V lost 6 bases to trimming and J lost 4 bases, with 10 bases between them. The CDR3 region is CASSPQSNQPQHF. CDR3 coding DNA: TGTGCCAGCAGTCCACAGAGTAATCAGCCCCAGCATTTT. Full variable domain (missing parts from reference TRBV3-1 and TRBJ1-5): DTAVSQTPKYLVTQMGNDKSIKCEQNLGHDTMYWYKQDSKKFLKIMFSYNNKELIINETVPNRFSPKSPDKAHLNLHINSLELGDSAVYFCASSPQSNQPQHFGDGTRLSIL.